A selection of T cell receptor beta chains follows, all from one sample in a study of identical twins. MiXCR, applied by TCRdb to the 5' RACE reads, yields one record per CDR3 protein. The repertoire holds 650,000 to 800,000 distinct CDR3 sequences, with around 8.3% as singletons. In addition, the sample was reused for a study of yellow fever vaccine responses in identical twins.

Material: PBMCs. The source is a woman aged 18 to 35 in good health. Each CDR3 is given with its conserved first and last residue.

>TRBV29-1|TRBJ2-7
CSAGIGFYEQYF
>TRBV5-1|TRBJ2-5
CASRWAGRQETQYF
>TRBV5-8|TRBJ1-1
CASSWTPGQNTEAFF
>TRBV2|TRBJ2-5
CASTEPQETQYF
>TRBV6-5|TRBJ1-1
CASSYSRTGQRTEAFF
>TRBV7-3|TRBJ2-3
CASSPDRGHITDTDTQYF
>TRBV4-3|TRBJ2-2
CASSHETTGYINTGELFF
>TRBV19|TRBJ2-2
CASSIKRGHGELFF
>TRBV9|TRBJ2-1
CASSRTGGAEQFF
>TRBV4-2|TRBJ2-2
CASSQAFRAEETGELFF
>TRBV3-1|TRBJ2-5
CASSRKEVETQYF
>TRBV5-8|TRBJ1-1
CASSGGQGLYTEAFF
>TRBV9|TRBJ2-7
CASSGPETRGSYEQYF
>TRBV12-3/TRBV12-4|TRBJ1-2
CASRYRQGYGYTF
>TRBV12-3/TRBV12-4|TRBJ2-1
CASSWTDEQFF
>TRBV3-1|TRBJ2-7
CASSLSLRPYEQYF
>TRBV5-1|TRBJ2-7
CASSLSSSGKNEQYF
>TRBV28|TRBJ2-7
CASSFIGGWEQYF
>TRBV20-1|TRBJ1-5
CSVSPGSNQPQHF
>TRBV6-5|TRBJ2-2
CASSYGWQNTGELFF
>TRBV2|TRBJ2-7
CASSGPTRGQVAYEQYF
>TRBV11-1|TRBJ2-7
CASSLGASEQYF
>TRBV20-1|TRBJ2-1
CSASKNGGGIRNEQFF
>TRBV20-1|TRBJ2-3
CSAPPGLTRHTDTQYF
>TRBV2|TRBJ2-7
CASRGLAVYEQYF
>TRBV5-1|TRBJ2-7
CASAPFSTYEQYF
>TRBV7-9|TRBJ2-1
CASSLEVEQFF
>TRBV27|TRBJ2-1
CASSPSYNEQFF